Sequencing of this T cell receptor (beta chain) was carried out in a study of early T cells in non-severe SARS-CoV-2 infection (dated by TCRdb to the early 2020s). Some background on the complete study: Bulk RNA from unsorted whole blood was used for TCR sequencing, so alpha and beta chains could not be paired.

The library was generated by 5' RACE. Sequencer: NextSeq 500. In the TCR library protocol, unique molecular identifiers were attached to individual cDNA molecules to correct for PCR bias and sequencing error. Both TCR alpha and beta chains were sequenced, and tight co-correlation was observed between alpha and beta sequence abundances in each sample. Regarding the original processing steps: V gene, J gene and CDR3 annotation of TCR sequences was performed with Decombinator V4. Expanded TCRs were defined as changing significantly between any two time points under a Poisson model with p below 0.0001. TCR abundances were normalised to the total number of TCRs sequenced in each sample and reported as counts per million. MAIT TCRs were defined by TRAV1-2 paired with TRAJ12, TRAJ20 or TRAJ33, and iNKT TCRs by TRAV10 paired with TRAJ18. VDJdb, accessed 1 November 2021, was searched for CMV, EBV and SARS-CoV-2 annotated TCRs, with TCRs annotated for multiple antigens excluded. TCRdb passed the public sequencing reads through fastp at Q25 and MiXCR, retaining productive beta sequences. Rows merge per CDR3 protein into single entries with the most common DNA and genes. Clone size and V and J calls follow TCRdb, not the original study. Recorded for this sample are 40,000 to 45,000 distinct CDR3 sequences; roughly 11% of them occurred a single time. The ten largest clones take up approximately 8.7% of the sample.

Points on this clonotype: Its specific antigen is unknown. Per-base quality was not reported, and no clone a single base away is much larger than it.

The trim is 6 bases for V and 0 bases for J, with a gap of 12 bases between the germline ends. CDR1 SGHTA and CDR2 FQGNSA are derived from the germline V gene. From the cysteine through the phenylalanine, the CDR3 covers 15 amino acids. Only CDR3 DNA is held: 45 bases, read in frame from base 1. A case-control design nested within a healthcare worker cohort in London, UK, was used, with weekly nasopharyngeal swab PCR tests and blood sampling performed. Between 23 and 31 March 2020, the week of the UK lockdown, healthcare workers were enrolled and then followed up weekly for as long as 16 weeks. Overall results and qualifications from the work: VDJdb matching was skewed toward anti-spike CD8 responses and likely underestimated virus-specific expansions by missing private and CD4 specificities.

The receptor comes from an adult who was a healthcare worker with PCR-confirmed SARS-CoV-2 infection or an uninfected control (not recorded which). The rearranged segments are TRBV7-2 and TRBJ2-1; TRBD1 is a weak D gene call, 5 bases matching. The material sequenced was whole blood. CDR3 protein: CASRPDSSSYNEQFF. The bases read TGTGCCAGCAGACCAGACAGCAGCTCCTACAATGAGCAGTTCTTC.